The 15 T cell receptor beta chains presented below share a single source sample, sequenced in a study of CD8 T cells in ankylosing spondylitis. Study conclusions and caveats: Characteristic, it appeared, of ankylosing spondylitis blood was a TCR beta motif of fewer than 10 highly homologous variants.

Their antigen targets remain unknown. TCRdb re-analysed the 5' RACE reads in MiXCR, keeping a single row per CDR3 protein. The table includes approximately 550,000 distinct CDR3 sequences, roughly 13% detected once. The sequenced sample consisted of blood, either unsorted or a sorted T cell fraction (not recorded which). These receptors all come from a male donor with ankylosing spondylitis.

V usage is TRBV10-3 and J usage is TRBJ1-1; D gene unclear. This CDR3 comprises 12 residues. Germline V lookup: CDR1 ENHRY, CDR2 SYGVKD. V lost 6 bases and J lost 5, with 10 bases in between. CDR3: CAIREVGTEAFF. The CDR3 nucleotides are TGTGCCATCAGAGAGGTTGGAACTGAAGCTTTCTTT.

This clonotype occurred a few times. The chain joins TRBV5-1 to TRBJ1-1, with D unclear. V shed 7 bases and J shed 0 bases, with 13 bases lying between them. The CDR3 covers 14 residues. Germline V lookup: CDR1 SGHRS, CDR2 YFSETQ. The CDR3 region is CASGPGILNTEAFF. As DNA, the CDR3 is TGCGCCAGCGGCCCTGGCATCCTGAACACTGAAGCTTTCTTT.

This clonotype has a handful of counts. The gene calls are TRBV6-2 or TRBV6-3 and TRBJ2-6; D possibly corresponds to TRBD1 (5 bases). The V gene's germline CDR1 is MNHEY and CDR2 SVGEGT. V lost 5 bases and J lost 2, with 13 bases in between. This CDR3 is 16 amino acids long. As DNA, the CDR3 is TGTGCCAGCAGTACCCTACCAGGGACTGGGGCCAACGTCCTGACTTTC. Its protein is CASSTLPGTGANVLTF.

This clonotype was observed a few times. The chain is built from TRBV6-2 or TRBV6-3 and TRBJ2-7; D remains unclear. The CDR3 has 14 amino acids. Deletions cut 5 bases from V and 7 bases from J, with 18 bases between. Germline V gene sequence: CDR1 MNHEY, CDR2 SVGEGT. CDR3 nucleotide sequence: TGTGCCAGCAGTCACGTGGAATGGGCGAAAGAGCAGTACGTC. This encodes CASSHVEWAKEQYV.

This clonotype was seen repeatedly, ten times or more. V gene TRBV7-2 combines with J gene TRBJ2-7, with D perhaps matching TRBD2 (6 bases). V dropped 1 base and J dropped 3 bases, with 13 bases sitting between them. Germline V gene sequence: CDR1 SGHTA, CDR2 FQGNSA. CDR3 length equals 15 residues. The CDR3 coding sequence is TGTGCCAGCAGCTTAGGGCGGGACCGGAGCTACGAGCAGTACTTC. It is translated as CASSLGRDRSYEQYF.

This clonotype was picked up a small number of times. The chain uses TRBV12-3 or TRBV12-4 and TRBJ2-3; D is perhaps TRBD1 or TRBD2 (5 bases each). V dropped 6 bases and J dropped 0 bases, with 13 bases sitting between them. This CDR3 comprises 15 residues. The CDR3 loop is CASSEYGASTDTQYF. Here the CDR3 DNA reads TGTGCCAGCAGCGAGTACGGGGCCAGCACAGATACGCAGTATTTT.

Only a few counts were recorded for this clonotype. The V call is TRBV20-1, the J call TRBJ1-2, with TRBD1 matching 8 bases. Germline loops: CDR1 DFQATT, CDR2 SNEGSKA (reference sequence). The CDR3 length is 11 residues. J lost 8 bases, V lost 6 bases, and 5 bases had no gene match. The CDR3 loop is CSAKDRVGYTF. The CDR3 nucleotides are TGCAGTGCCAAGGACAGGGTCGGCTACACCTTC.

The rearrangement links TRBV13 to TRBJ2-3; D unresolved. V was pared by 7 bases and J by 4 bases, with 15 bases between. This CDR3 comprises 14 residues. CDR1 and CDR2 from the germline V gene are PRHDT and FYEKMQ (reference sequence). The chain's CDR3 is CASNSRVFADTQYF. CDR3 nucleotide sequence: TGTGCCAGCAACTCTCGGGTCTTCGCAGATACGCAGTATTTT.

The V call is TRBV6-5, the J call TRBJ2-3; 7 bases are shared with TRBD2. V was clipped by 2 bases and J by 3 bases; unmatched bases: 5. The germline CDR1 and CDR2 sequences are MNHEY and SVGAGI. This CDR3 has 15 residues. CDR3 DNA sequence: TGTGCCAGCAGTTACAAAGGGAGGGTGACAGATACGCAGTATTTT. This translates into CASSYKGRVTDTQYF.

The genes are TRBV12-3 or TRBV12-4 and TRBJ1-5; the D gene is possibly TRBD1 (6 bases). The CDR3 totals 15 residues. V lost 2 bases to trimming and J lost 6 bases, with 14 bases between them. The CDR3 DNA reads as TGTGCCAGCAGTTTACCGGGGGCGGGTCCTCAGCCCCAGCATTTT. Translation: CASSLPGAGPQPQHF.

The CDR3 nucleotides read TGTGCCAGCAGCTTACGAGGGAGGGCTGAAGCTTTCTTT. It translates to CASSLRGRAEAFF. The genes are TRBV13 and TRBJ1-1, with D uncertain. Trimming removed 2 bases at V and 6 bases at J, with 10 bases between. This CDR3 has 13 residues. From germline, CDR1 is PRHDT and CDR2 FYEKMQ (reference sequence).

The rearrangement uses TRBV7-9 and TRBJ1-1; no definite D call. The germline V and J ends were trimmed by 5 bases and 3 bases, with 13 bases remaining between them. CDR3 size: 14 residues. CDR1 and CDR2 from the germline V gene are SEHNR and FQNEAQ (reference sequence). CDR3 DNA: TGTGCCAGCAGCCCTACGTACAAGGACACTGAAGCTTTCTTT. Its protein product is CASSPTYKDTEAFF. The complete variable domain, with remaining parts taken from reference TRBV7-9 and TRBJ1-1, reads DTGVSQNPRHKITKRGQNVTFRCDPISEHNRLYWYRQTLGQGPEFLTYFQNEAQLEKSRLLSDRFSAERPKGSFSTLEIQRTEQGDSAMYLCASSPTYKDTEAFFGQGTRLTVV.

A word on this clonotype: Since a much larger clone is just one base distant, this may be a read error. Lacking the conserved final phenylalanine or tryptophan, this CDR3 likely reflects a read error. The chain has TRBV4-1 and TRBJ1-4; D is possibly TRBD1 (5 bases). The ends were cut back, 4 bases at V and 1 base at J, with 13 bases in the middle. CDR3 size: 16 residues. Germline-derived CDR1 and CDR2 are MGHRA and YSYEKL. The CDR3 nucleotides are TGCGCCAGCAGCCCGGGCCGACAGCTAACTAATGAAAAACTGTTTTCT. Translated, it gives CASSPGRQLTNEKLFS.

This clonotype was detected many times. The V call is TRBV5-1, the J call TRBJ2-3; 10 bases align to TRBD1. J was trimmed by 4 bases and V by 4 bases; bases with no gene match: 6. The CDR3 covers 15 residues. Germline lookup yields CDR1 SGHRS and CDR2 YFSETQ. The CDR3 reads CASSATGTGADTQYF. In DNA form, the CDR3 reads TGCGCCAGCAGCGCGACCGGGACAGGGGCAGATACGCAGTATTTT.

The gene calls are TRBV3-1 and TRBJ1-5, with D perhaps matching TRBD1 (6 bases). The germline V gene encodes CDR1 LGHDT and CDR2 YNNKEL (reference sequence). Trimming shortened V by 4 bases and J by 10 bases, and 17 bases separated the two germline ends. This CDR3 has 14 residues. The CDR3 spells CASSRGGGSIPQHF. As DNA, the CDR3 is TGTGCCAGCAGCCGGGGAGGGGGTTCGATACCCCAGCATTTT.